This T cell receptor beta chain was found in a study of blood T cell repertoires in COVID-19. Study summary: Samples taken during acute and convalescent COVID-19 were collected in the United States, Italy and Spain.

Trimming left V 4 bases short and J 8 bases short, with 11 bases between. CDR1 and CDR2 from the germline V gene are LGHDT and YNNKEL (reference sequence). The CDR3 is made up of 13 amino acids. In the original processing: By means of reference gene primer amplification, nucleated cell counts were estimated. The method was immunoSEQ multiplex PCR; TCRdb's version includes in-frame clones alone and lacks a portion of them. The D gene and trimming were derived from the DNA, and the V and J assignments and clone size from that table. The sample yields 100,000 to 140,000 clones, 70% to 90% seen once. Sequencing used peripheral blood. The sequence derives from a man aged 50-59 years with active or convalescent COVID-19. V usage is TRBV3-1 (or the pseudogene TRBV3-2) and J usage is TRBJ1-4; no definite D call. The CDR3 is CASSLLGYEKLFF. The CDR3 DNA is TGTGCCAGCAGCCTCTTGGGCTACGAAAAACTGTTTTTT.